Each of the 24 T cell receptor beta chains below was sequenced from the same sample in a study of T-cell reconstitution after alpha-beta-depleted transplantation in children (dated by TCRdb to 2016 to 2017). Libraries were constructed by PCR. The sequencer listed for this sample is Illumina HiSeq 2500. To normalize quantification of the TCRbeta repertoire, the TCR libraries were built with molecular barcoding that relied on unique molecular identifiers. TCRdb cleaned the public reads at Q25 with fastp, built clones with MiXCR and kept in-frame beta chains. A single entry per CDR3 protein holds the most common genes and DNA from its merged rows. The sample table lists around 600,000 distinct CDR3 sequences, roughly 23% of them with a count of one. Together, the top ten hold 11% to 15% of the sample. The treatment or condition label corresponds to: allogeneic hematopoietic cell transplantation with graft depleted of TCRalphabeta T cells and CD19 B cells.

This specimen consisted of PBMCs, mostly from graft donor cells, obtained 360 days after TCRalphabeta/CD19-depleted stem cell transplant. These receptors all stem from a boy less than two years old who had a stem cell transplant for acute myeloid leukemia, so the T cells may come from the graft donor.

This rearrangement joins TRBV24-1 to TRBJ2-2; D tentatively fits TRBD1 or TRBD2 (5 bases each). From germline, CDR1 is KGHDR and CDR2 SFDVKD. Deletions cut 5 bases from V and 3 bases from J, with 24 bases between. The CDR3 runs 19 residues. The CDR3: CATSASGGGLKDDTGELFF. As DNA, the CDR3 is TGTGCCACCAGTGCGTCCGGTGGGGGATTAAAGGACGACACCGGGGAGCTGTTTTTT.

Concerning this clonotype itself: A read error may explain this, as a much larger clone is one base away. The V and J genes are TRBV3-1 and TRBJ2-5; 8 bases are shared with TRBD1. The CDR3 consists of 15 residues. Germline V gene sequence: CDR1 LGHDT, CDR2 YNNKEL (reference sequence). The CDR3, as DNA: TGTGCCTGCAGCCGCGTCGACAGGGGTCGAGAGACCCAGTACTTC. Translating gives CACSRVDRGRETQYF.

This clonotype has ten or more counts. J is TRBJ2-5 and V is TRBV11-3; 9 bases line up with TRBD2. V shed 1 base and J 2 bases; nucleotides not matched to a gene: 11. This CDR3 is 18 amino acids long. The V gene's germline CDR1 is SGHNT and CDR2 YENEEA. The CDR3 reads CASSLGGTSRATQETQYF. The CDR3 DNA is TGTGCCAGCAGCTTAGGGGGGACTAGCCGGGCCACACAAGAGACCCAGTACTTC.

V is TRBV3-1 and J is TRBJ2-3, with D possibly matching TRBD1 (6 bases). From germline, CDR1 is LGHDT and CDR2 YNNKEL (reference sequence). This CDR3 is 14 amino acids long. Trimming left V 4 bases short and J 0 bases short, with 8 bases between. The CDR3 nucleotides are TGTGCCAGCAGCCGGGACACCAGCACAGATACGCAGTATTTT. Amino acid sequence: CASSRDTSTDTQYF.

This clonotype was counted only a few times. The V gene is TRBV10-3, the J gene TRBJ2-3; tentative D call: TRBD1 (5 bases). V gave up 2 bases and J gave up 6 bases, with 6 bases separating them. The CDR3 sequence is 12 residues long. CDR1 ENHRY and CDR2 SYGVKD come from the germline V gene. CDR3: CAISEGADTQYF. The CDR3 DNA reads as TGTGCCATCAGTGAGGGGGCCGATACGCAGTATTTT.

V and J are TRBV7-9 and TRBJ2-7, with D uncertain. The ends were cut back, 3 bases at V and 10 bases at J, with 19 bases in the middle. This CDR3 spans 14 amino acids. CDR1 and CDR2 (germline): SEHNR, FQNEAQ (reference sequence). DNA of the CDR3: TGTGCCAGCAGCTTGAAGAGTACCCTTACCTTACAGTACTTC. This codes for CASSLKSTLTLQYF.

The CDR3 coding sequence is TGTGCCAGCAGTTATCTGGGGGACAACTACGAGCAGTACTTC. Translating gives CASSYLGDNYEQYF. The chain links TRBV6-2 or TRBV6-3 to TRBJ2-7, with a possible D match to TRBD1 (6 bases). This CDR3 has 14 residues. CDR1 MNHEY and CDR2 SVGEGT come from the germline V gene. V was pared by 3 bases and J by 3 bases, with 12 bases between.

This clonotype was detected ten times or more. V and J are TRBV11-3 and TRBJ1-1; D is possibly TRBD1 (5 bases). This CDR3 contains 13 residues. V dropped 4 bases and J dropped 4 bases, with 10 bases sitting between them. CDR1 SGHNT and CDR2 YENEEA come from the germline V gene. CDR3 sequence reads: CASSSHRSTEAFF. CDR3 nucleotides: TGTGCCAGCAGCTCACACAGGTCCACTGAAGCTTTCTTT.

This clonotype was seen more than once but under ten times. The chain is built from TRBV12-3 or TRBV12-4 and TRBJ2-1; D gene unclear. The CDR3 length is 13 residues. V lost 6 bases, J lost 4 bases, and 10 bases lay in between. CDR3: CASSNSRYNEQFF. In DNA, the CDR3 is TGTGCCAGCAGCAACTCACGGTACAATGAGCAGTTCTTC.

The chain joins TRBV18 to TRBJ2-7; TRBD1 is a possible D gene (5 bases). V lost 3 bases, J lost 2 bases, and 11 bases lay in between. CDR3 length: 14 residues. Germline CDR1 is KGHSH and CDR2 is LQKENI. CDR3 sequence reads: CASSPGPTTYEQYF. The CDR3 nucleotides are TGTGCCAGCTCACCGGGGCCAACGACCTACGAGCAGTACTTC.

The CDR3: CSVLTSTGTGELFF. CDR3 nucleotide sequence: TGCAGCGTTCTCACATCCACGGGGACCGGGGAGCTGTTTTTT. The V gene is TRBV29-1, the J gene TRBJ2-2; a possible D gene is TRBD2 (5 bases). Germline CDR1 and CDR2: SQVTM and ANQGSEA. Trimming stripped 5 bases from V and 5 bases from J, with 15 bases between. This CDR3 spans 14 amino acids.

This chain uses TRBV24-1 with TRBJ2-2; possibly TRBD1 for D (6 bases). CDR3 length: 13 residues. V gave up 6 bases and J gave up 7 bases, with 11 bases separating them. Germline loops: CDR1 KGHDR, CDR2 SFDVKD. The CDR3 DNA reads as TGTGCCACCAGTCAGGGGTCGGGCGGGGAGCTGTTTTTT. It is translated as CATSQGSGGELFF.

The chain recombines TRBV20-1 with TRBJ2-1; D is unresolved. Germline V gene lookup returns CDR1 DFQATT and CDR2 SNEGSKA (reference sequence). V shed 5 bases and J shed 6 bases, with 14 bases lying between them. The CDR3 spans 13 residues. The CDR3 DNA is TGCAGTGCTGTAAAGACGGCAATCAATGAGCAGTTCTTC. Its translation: CSAVKTAINEQFF.

The chain is built from TRBV5-1 and TRBJ1-1; 8 bases agree with TRBD1. After removal of 5 bases from V and 4 bases from J, the junction contained 13 bases not matched to a gene. Germline CDR1 is SGHRS and CDR2 is YFSETQ. This CDR3 region has 16 residues. The CDR3 loop is CASRYSYQGAVTEAFF. The CDR3 DNA sequence: TGCGCCAGCAGATATTCCTACCAGGGGGCAGTCACTGAAGCTTTCTTT.

The chain links TRBV29-1 to TRBJ2-1; no clear D gene. The CDR3 spans 11 residues. CDR1 SQVTM and CDR2 ANQGSEA come from the germline V gene. Trimming shortened V by 5 bases and J by 9 bases, and 11 bases separated the two germline ends. The CDR3: CSVYKRTEQFF. The CDR3 bases are TGCAGCGTTTACAAAAGGACTGAGCAGTTCTTC.

V is TRBV20-1 and J is TRBJ2-2; 9 nucleotides match TRBD2. In germline, CDR1 is DFQATT, CDR2 SNEGSKA (reference sequence). CDR3 size: 15 residues. V lost 0 bases and J lost 7; bases outside the gene matches: 6. For the CDR3, the DNA is TGCAGTGCTAGAGAGCGCGGGGGGGCTGGCGGGGAGCTGTTTTTT. This encodes CSARERGGAGGELFF.

This clonotype has a handful of counts. The V gene is TRBV12-3 or TRBV12-4, the J gene TRBJ1-1; the match to TRBD1 covers 7 bases. With 5 bases clipped from V and 3 bases from J, the junction kept 9 bases outside the gene matches. This CDR3 spans 15 amino acids. CDR3 loop: CASSVDRAWDTEAFF. CDR3 DNA sequence: TGTGCCAGCAGTGTCGACAGGGCTTGGGACACTGAAGCTTTCTTT.

The chain combines TRBV7-9 with TRBJ2-3; D is perhaps TRBD1 or TRBD2 (5 bases each). The CDR3 consists of 17 residues. V gave up 4 bases and J gave up 2 bases, with 19 bases separating them. The V gene's germline CDR1 is SEHNR and CDR2 FQNEAQ (reference sequence). This CDR3 is CASSWTRGQGNTDTQYF. As DNA, the CDR3 is TGTGCCAGCAGCTGGACTCGTGGGCAGGGAAACACAGATACGCAGTATTTT.

This clonotype turned up a few times. The chain recombines TRBV20-1 with TRBJ1-2, with D unclear. Per the germline V gene, CDR1 is DFQATT and CDR2 is SNEGSKA (reference sequence). Trimming took off 0 bases at V and 5 bases at J, with 10 bases between the two ends. This CDR3 is built from 13 residues. The CDR3 sequence: CSARDRVGYGYTF. In DNA, the CDR3 is TGCAGTGCTAGAGATCGCGTCGGGTATGGCTACACCTTC.

This clonotype was recorded many times. V and J are TRBV28 and TRBJ1-5; a weak D match, TRBD1 (5 bases). Trimming shortened V by 6 bases and J by 2 bases, and 14 bases separated the two germline ends. This CDR3 is 15 amino acids long. Germline loops: CDR1 MDHEN, CDR2 SYDVKM. The CDR3 loop reads CASRRDRSGNQPQHF. The CDR3 bases are TGTGCCAGCAGACGGGACCGGAGCGGCAATCAGCCCCAGCATTTT. The full variable domain, its missing parts supplied by reference TRBV28 and TRBJ1-5, is DVKVTQSSRYLVKRTGEKVFLECVQDMDHENMFWYRQDPGLGLRLIYFSYDVKMKEKGDIPEGYSVSREKKERFSLILESASTNQTSMYLCASRRDRSGNQPQHFGDGTRLSIL.

V is TRBV20-1 and J is TRBJ2-7; D not resolved. Germline CDR1 DFQATT, CDR2 SNEGSKA (reference sequence). Trimming left V 0 bases short and J 2 bases short, with 11 bases between. There are 14 residues in the CDR3. As DNA, the CDR3 is TGCAGTGCTAGAGAGGTGGAAGATCCCTACGAGCAGTACGTC. Its protein is CSAREVEDPYEQYV.

The rearrangement joins TRBV7-2 to TRBJ2-3; a weak D match, TRBD2 (6 bases). The germline V gene encodes CDR1 SGHTA and CDR2 FQGNSA. There are 15 residues in the CDR3. Trimming cost V 1 base and J 0 bases, with 8 bases left between them. The CDR3 bases are TGTGCCAGCAGCTTAGGGGGGGATAGCACAGATACGCAGTATTTT. Translation gives CASSLGGDSTDTQYF.

This chain joins TRBV25-1 and TRBJ2-3, with unresolved D. V lost 6 bases and J 0 bases, leaving 16 bases between the germline ends. Per germline, CDR1 MGHDK and CDR2 SYGVNS. The CDR3 totals 16 residues. CDR3 in DNA: TGTGCCAGCAGCCAGGTTCTCCTGGGGAGCACAGATACGCAGTATTTT. As protein: CASSQVLLGSTDTQYF.

This clonotype was observed many times. V is TRBV3-1 and J is TRBJ2-1; TRBD1 aligns across 10 bases. With 4 bases clipped from V and 2 bases from J, the junction kept 14 bases outside the gene matches. Per germline, CDR1 LGHDT and CDR2 YNNKEL (reference sequence). CDR3 size: 19 residues. The CDR3 bases are TGTGCCAGCAGCCCCTTGGGGACAGGGGTCACAGTGCCCTACAATGAGCAGTTCTTC. Translated: CASSPLGTGVTVPYNEQFF.